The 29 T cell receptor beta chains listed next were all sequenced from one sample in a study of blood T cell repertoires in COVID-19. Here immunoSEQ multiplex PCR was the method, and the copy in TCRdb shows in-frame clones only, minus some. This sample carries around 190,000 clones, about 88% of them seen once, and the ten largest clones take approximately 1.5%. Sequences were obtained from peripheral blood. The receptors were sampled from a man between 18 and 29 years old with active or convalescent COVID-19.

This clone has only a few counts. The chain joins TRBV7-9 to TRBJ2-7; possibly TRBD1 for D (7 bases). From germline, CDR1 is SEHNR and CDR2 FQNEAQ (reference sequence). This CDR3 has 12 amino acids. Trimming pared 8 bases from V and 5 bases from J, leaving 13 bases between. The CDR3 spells CASRQGGHEQYF. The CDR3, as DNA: TGTGCCAGCCGGCAGGGGGGCCACGAGCAGTACTTC.

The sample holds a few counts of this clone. The CDR3 here is CASSLGQGMQNTEAFF. The CDR3 nucleotides are TGCGCCAGCAGCCTTGGACAGGGGATGCAGAACACTGAAGCTTTCTTT. The V call is TRBV5-1, the J call TRBJ1-1, with TRBD1 identical over 9 bases. This CDR3 has 16 amino acids. Germline-derived CDR1 and CDR2 are SGHRS and YFSETQ. Trimming cost V 4 bases and J 1 base; bases outside gene matches: 8.

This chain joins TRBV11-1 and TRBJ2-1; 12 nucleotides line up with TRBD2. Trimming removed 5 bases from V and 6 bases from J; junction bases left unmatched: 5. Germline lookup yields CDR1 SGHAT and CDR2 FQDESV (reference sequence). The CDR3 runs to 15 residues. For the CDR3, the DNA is TGTGCCAGCAGCCTCGGGACTAGCGGGCCCAATGAGCAGTTCTTC. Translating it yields CASSLGTSGPNEQFF.

CDR3 sequence (DNA): TGTGCCAGCAGTACAGCAGGGCGCAATGAGCAGTTCTTC. It encodes CASSTAGRNEQFF. J is TRBJ2-1 and V is TRBV7-8; D might be TRBD1 (5 bases). Trimming removed 6 bases at V and 6 bases at J, with 12 bases between. CDR1 is SGHVS, CDR2 FQNEAQ, per germline. This CDR3 region has 13 residues.

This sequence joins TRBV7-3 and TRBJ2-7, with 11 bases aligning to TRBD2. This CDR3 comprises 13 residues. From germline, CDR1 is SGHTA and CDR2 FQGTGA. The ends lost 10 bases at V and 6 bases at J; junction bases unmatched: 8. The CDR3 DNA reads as TGTGCCACAAGGACTAGCGGGCGGGGCGAGCAGTACTTC. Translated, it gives CATRTSGRGEQYF.

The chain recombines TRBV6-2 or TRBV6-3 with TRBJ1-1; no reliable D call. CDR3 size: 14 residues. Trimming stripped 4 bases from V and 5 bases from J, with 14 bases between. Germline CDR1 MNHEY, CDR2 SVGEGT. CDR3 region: CASSSGRARTEAFF. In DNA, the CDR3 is TGTGCCAGCAGTTCCGGGAGGGCCCGTACTGAAGCTTTCTTT.

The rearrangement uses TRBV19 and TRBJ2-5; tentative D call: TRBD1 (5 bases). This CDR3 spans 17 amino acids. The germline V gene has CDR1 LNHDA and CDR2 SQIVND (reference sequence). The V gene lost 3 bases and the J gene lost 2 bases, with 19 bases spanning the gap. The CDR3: CASSMSAVAGQQETQYF. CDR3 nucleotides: TGTGCCAGTAGTATGTCGGCCGTTGCAGGACAACAAGAGACCCAGTACTTC.

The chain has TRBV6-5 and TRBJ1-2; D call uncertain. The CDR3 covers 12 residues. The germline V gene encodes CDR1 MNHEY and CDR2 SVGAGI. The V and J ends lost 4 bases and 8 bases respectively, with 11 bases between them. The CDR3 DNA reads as TGTGCCAGCAGTTTTGAGGGCAACGGCTACACCTTC. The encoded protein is CASSFEGNGYTF.

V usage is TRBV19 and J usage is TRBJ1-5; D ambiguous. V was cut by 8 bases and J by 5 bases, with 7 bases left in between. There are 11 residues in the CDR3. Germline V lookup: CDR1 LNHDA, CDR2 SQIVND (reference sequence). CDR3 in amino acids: CASYNYQPQHF. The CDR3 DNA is TGTGCCAGTTATAATTATCAGCCCCAGCATTTT.

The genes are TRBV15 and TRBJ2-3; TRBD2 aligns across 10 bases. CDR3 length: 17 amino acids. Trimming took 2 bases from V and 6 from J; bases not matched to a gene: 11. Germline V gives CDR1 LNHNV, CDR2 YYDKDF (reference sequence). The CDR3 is CATSRSIAGGAQDTQYF. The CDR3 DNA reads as TGTGCCACCAGCAGATCCATAGCGGGGGGCGCCCAGGATACGCAGTATTTT.

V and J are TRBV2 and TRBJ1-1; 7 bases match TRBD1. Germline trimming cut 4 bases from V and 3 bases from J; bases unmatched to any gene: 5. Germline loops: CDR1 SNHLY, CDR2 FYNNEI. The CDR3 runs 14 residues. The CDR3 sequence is CASSVRDRYTEAFF. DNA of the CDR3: TGTGCCAGCAGTGTGCGGGACAGATACACTGAAGCTTTCTTT.

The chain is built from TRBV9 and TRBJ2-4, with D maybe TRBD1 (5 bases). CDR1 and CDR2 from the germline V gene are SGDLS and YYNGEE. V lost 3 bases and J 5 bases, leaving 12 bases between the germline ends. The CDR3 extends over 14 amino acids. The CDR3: CASSAKGAENIQYF. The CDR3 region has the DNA TGTGCCAGCAGCGCGAAAGGGGCAGAAAACATTCAGTACTTC.

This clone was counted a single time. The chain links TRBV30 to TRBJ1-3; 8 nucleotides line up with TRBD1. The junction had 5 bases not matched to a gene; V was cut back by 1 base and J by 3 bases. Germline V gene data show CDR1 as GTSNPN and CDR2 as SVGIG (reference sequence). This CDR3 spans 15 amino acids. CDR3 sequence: CAWSGPGGVGNTIYF. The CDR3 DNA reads TGTGCCTGGAGTGGTCCAGGGGGCGTTGGAAACACCATATATTTT.

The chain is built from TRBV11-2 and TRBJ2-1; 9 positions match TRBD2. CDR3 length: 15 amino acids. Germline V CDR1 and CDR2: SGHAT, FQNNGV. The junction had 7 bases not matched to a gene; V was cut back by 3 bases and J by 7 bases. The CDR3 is CASSFSSGANNEQFF. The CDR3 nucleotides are TGTGCCAGCAGCTTCTCTAGCGGGGCAAATAATGAGCAGTTCTTC.

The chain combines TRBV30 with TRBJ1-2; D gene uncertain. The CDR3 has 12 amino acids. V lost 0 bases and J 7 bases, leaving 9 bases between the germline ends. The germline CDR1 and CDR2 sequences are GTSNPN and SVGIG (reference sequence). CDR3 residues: CAWSVTGVGYTF. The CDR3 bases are TGTGCCTGGAGTGTAACCGGGGTTGGCTACACCTTC.

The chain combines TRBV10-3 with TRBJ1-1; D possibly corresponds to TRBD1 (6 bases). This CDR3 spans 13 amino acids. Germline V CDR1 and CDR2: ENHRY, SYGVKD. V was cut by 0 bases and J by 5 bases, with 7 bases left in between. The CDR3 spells CAISESRGTEAFF. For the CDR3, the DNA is TGTGCCATCAGTGAGTCAAGGGGGACTGAAGCTTTCTTT.

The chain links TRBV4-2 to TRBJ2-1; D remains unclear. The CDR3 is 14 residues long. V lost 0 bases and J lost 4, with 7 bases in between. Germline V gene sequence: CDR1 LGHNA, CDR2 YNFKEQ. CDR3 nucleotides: TGTGCCAGCAGCCAAGATAGAGGATACAATGAGCAGTTCTTC. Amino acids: CASSQDRGYNEQFF.

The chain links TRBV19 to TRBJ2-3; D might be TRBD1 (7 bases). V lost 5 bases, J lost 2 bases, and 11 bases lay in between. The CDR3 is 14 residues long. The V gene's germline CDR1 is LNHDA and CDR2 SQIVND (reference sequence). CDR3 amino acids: CASSAGQTTDTQYF. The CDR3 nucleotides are TGTGCCAGTAGTGCGGGACAGACCACAGATACGCAGTATTTT.

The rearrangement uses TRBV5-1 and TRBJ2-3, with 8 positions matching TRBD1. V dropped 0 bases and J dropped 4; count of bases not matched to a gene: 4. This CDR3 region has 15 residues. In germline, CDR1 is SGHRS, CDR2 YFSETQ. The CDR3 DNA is TGCGCCAGCAGCTTGGGACAGGGGTATGCAGATACGCAGTATTTT. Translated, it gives CASSLGQGYADTQYF.

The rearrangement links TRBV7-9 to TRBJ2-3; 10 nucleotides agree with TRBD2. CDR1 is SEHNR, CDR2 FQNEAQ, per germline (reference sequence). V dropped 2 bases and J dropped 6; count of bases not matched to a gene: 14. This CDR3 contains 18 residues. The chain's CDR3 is CASSLPRRLAGLRDTQYF. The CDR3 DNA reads TGTGCCAGCAGCTTACCTCGGAGACTAGCGGGTCTGCGGGATACGCAGTATTTT.

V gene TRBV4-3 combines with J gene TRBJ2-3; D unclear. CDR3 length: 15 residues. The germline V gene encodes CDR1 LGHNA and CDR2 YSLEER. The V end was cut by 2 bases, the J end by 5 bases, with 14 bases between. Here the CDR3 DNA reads TGCGCCAGCAGCCAAAAGAGGAGCCCCCTAGATACGCAGTATTTT. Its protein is CASSQKRSPLDTQYF.

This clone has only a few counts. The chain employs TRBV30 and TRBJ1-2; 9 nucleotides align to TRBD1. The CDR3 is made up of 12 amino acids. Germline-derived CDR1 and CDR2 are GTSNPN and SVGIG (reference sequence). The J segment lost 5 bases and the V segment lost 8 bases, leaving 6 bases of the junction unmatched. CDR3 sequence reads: CAELTGGYGYTF. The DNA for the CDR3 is TGTGCCGAGTTGACAGGGGGGTATGGCTACACCTTC.

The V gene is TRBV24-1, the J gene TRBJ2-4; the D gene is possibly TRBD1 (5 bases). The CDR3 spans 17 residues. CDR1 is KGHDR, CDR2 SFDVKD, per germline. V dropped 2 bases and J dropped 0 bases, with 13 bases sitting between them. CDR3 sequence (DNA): TGTGCCACCAGTGATTCCGGACCTAGGGGAGCCAAAAACATTCAGTACTTC. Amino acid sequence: CATSDSGPRGAKNIQYF.

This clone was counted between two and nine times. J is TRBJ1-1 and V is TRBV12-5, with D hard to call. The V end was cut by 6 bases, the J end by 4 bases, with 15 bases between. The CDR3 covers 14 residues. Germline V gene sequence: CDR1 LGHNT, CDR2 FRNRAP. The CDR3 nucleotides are TGTGCTAGTGGACCCCCGGACGGACTCACTGAAGCTTTCTTT. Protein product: CASGPPDGLTEAFF.

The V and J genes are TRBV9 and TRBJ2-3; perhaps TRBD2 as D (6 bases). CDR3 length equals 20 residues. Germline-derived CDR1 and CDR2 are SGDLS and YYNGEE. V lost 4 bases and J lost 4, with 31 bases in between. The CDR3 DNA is TGTGCCAGCAGCCCCGCGGGACGTCAAGCCGTTCTAGGGTTGTCAGATACGCAGTATTTT. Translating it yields CASSPAGRQAVLGLSDTQYF.

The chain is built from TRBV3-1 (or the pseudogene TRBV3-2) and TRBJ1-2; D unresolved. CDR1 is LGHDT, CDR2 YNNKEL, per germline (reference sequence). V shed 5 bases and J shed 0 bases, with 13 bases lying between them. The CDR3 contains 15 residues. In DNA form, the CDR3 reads TGTGCCAGCAGCGACCGAGGTGTAACTAACTATGGCTACACCTTC. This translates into CASSDRGVTNYGYTF.

The CDR3 loop reads CASSPPGAGNTIYF. Written as DNA, the CDR3 is TGTGCCAGCTCACCTCCGGGGGCTGGAAACACCATATATTTT. The genes are TRBV18 and TRBJ1-3, with D perhaps TRBD1 (5 bases). V was cut by 3 bases and J by 2 bases, with 8 bases left in between. Per germline, CDR1 KGHSH and CDR2 LQKENI. There are 14 residues in the CDR3.

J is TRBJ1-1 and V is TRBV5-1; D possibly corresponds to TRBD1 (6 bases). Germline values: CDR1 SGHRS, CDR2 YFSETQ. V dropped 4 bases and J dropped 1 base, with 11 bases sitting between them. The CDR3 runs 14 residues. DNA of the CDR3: TGCGCCAGCAGCAGGGGGACGGAGAACACTGAAGCTTTCTTT. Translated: CASSRGTENTEAFF.

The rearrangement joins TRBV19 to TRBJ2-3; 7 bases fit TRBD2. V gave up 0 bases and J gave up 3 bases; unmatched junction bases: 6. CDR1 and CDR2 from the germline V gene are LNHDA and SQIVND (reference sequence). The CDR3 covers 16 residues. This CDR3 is CASSIEGRAATDTQYF. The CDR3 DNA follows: TGTGCCAGTAGTATAGAAGGGAGGGCCGCAACAGATACGCAGTATTTT.